This T cell receptor (beta chain) was recorded in a study of blood T cell repertoires in COVID-19. Study overall: Italy, Spain and the United States were the sources of the convalescent and acute COVID-19 samples.

The CDR3 covers 14 residues. V gave up 7 bases and J gave up 3 bases; unmatched junction bases: 8. Germline V gene data show CDR1 as LGHDT and CDR2 as YNNKEL (reference sequence). In the authors' workflow: Reference gene primer amplification gave nucleated cell count estimates. Libraries were prepared by immunoSEQ multiplex PCR; TCRdb keeps only in-frame clonotypes and omits some of them. V and J calls and clone size follow that table, whereas D and trimming were derived from the DNA. The data hold fewer than 20,000 clones, with about nine tenths observed a single time. Sequencing was carried out using peripheral blood. The receptor's source is a human donor in a cohort sampled during active COVID-19. The gene calls are TRBV3-1 (or the pseudogene TRBV3-2) and TRBJ2-7; the match to TRBD1 covers 8 bases. CDR3 in amino acids: CASTDRGGNYEQYF. DNA of the CDR3: TGTGCCAGCACCGACAGGGGCGGCAACTACGAGCAGTACTTC.